Given below is one T cell receptor (beta chain) in context. Its cognate antigen has yet to be identified. The record has no base qualities; no much larger clone is one base away. This entry is derived from a study of shared clonotypes between healthy human individuals (dated by TCRdb to about 2020). Background on the whole study: The cohort included three men and two women between 18 and 49 years of age. Per donor, three plates each were used for CD4 naive and CD4 memory, two for CD8 naive, and one for CD8 memory. To estimate repertoire size and how much clonotypes are shared between individuals, the study performed deep sequencing of blood TCR repertoires from five healthy adults. To increase sequencing depth and limit assay-specific biases, different laboratories used diverse techniques to prepare libraries and sequence TCR repertoires. Per donor, leukapheresis produced somewhere between about 0.9 and 9.5 billion PBMCs. Results and caveats for the whole study, not just this receptor: Compared with non-shared clonotypes, clonotypes shared by all four sorted-subset donors had higher generation probabilities. Naive subsets generally had larger estimated clonotype richness than memory subsets did. Sampling was restricted to blood, and TCR repertoires in tissues likely differ from the TCR repertoires found in blood. Incomplete sequencing was indicated by rarefaction of sorted-subset datasets, despite the large sequencing depth. The genetic and exposure-history diversity represented was limited by the small number of donors. Based on pairwise subsampling, the degree of clonotype sharing among donors was expected to be affected by sequencing depth. Across a handful of donors, 4.5% to 6.5% of naive CD4, roughly 3.4% of naive CD8, 2% to 2.5% of memory CD4, and 0.4% of memory CD8 clonotypes were shared.

Donors were healthy HIV-negative adults with no recently reported acute infections or vaccinations. All donors were Caucasian adults living in Nashville, Tennessee, USA. CD4+ T cells were enriched through magnetic negative selection, after which naive cells were positively selected on CD45RA and the remaining negative fraction served as the memory subset. Blood was obtained by leukapheresis, after which PBMCs were separated by Ficoll-Histopaque density gradient centrifugation and cryopreserved in liquid nitrogen vapor phase. Purity and quantity of every magnetically sorted T cell population were checked by analytical flow cytometry. Each sorted fraction had its genomic DNA isolated and then quantified by UV absorbance on a Nanodrop 2000c. TCR CDR3 regions were amplified from genomic DNA by multiplex PCR using the deep immunoSEQ assay. Extracted genomic DNA from each cell subset was distributed evenly across all wells of several immunoSEQ 96-well plates, and each plate was treated as a replicate. For sorted subsets, 200 ng of genomic DNA, equivalent to some 30,000 T cell genomes, went into each replicate PCR. Purified libraries were quantified with a Qubit 3.0 fluorometer, sized on a Bioanalyzer 2100, and re-quantified with the KAPA Library Quantification kit. Every immunoSEQ 96-well plate was sequenced on a dedicated single-read 150-cycle Illumina NextSeq 550 flow cell. As for how the authors treated the data: The immunoSEQ output contained only junctional sequences without quality scores, so filtering could not match that applied to full-length reads. To assign V/J genes and CDR3, sequences were annotated against IMGT germline references using PyIR, a Python wrapper for IgBLAST v1.9. Reads with weak V/J assignments (E-value above 1e-6), missing CDR3, stop codons, out-of-frame junctions, or ambiguous translated residues were removed. V3J clonotypes were defined as sequences sharing the same inferred V gene, J gene, and CDR3 amino acid sequence. Percentage overlap between repertoires was computed as shared unique clonotypes divided by the size of the smaller repertoire. Three approaches were used to assess repertoire richness: RTK rarefaction, the Chao1 estimator, and Recon v2.1 estimates of unobserved clonotypes. For all TCRbeta clonotypes obtained by the gDNA method from several donors, generation probabilities were computed with OLGA. The clones in this table, taken by TCRdb from immuneACCESS, are in-frame only. Not every clone is retained; where verified, under half of the shortfall comes from an unresolved V gene, and the cause of the rest is unknown. V and J calls and clone size follow that table, whereas D and trimming were derived from the DNA. The sample includes about 2.4 million clones, with over 85% observed a single time. The ten largest clones add up to approximately 0.35% of the sample.

The TCR sequence derives from a man between 18 and 29 years old in good health. Some clones in this sample may be carry-over from other donors' samples. Source material: naive CD4+ T cells from PBMCs. Explained via the paper, the cell subset or site label denotes: CD45RA+ positively selected.

The DNA reads as follows: TGCAGCGTTGAAAAGGCTAGTTCGCACGAGCAGTACTTC. The translation is CSVEKASSHEQYF. The chain links TRBV29-1 with TRBJ2-7, with the identity of the D gene unclear. The germline V gene encodes CDR1 SQVTM and CDR2 ANQGSEA. The CDR3 sequence holds 13 residues, the cysteine and phenylalanine included. Only CDR3 DNA remains: 39 bases, in frame from the first base. V gives up 2 bases and J gives up 5 bases, and the segment between their germline ends measures 13 bases.